These 3 T cell receptor beta chains came from one sample sequenced in a study of identifying expanded T cells in peripheral blood (dated by TCRdb to the late 2010s). Library creation used the immunoSEQ multiplex PCR assay. The source is immuneACCESS, and TCRdb retained only in-frame sequences with V and J called. Part of the clones is not carried over; for the studies checked, unresolved V genes explain less than half of this, and the remainder is unexplained. The sample table holds 75,000 to 100,000 clones, of which approximately 89% were seen once. The biggest ten clones account for 2.8% of the sample. The sequencing input was blood. These receptors were obtained from a person aged 18 to 75 in good health.

V and J are TRBV5-1 and TRBJ2-5; no firm D call. TRBJ2-7 matches the DNA end more closely, so the J call is doubtful. The CDR3 is made up of 14 amino acids. The germline gives CDR1 SGHRS, CDR2 YFSETQ. CDR3 sequence: CASSFAPGPNEQYF. CDR3 DNA: TGCGCCAGCAGCTTCGCTCCCGGTCCTAACGAGCAGTACTTC.

The genes are TRBV29-1 and TRBJ1-1, with D unresolved. Germline CDR1 is SQVTM and CDR2 is ANQGSEA. Deletions cut 3 bases from V and 2 bases from J, with 10 bases between. The CDR3 consists of 13 residues. CDR3 in DNA: TGCAGCGTTGAGTACGCGGAAAACACTGAAGCTTTCTTT. Translated: CSVEYAENTEAFF.

The chain is built from TRBV6-5 and TRBJ2-3; D is unclear. From germline, CDR1 is MNHEY and CDR2 SVGAGI. Trimming removed 7 bases at V and 7 bases at J, with 12 bases between. This CDR3 has 12 residues. The CDR3: CASTGSHNTQYF. The CDR3 coding sequence is TGTGCCAGCACCGGTTCCCACAATACGCAGTATTTT.